The clone carrying this T cell receptor beta chain appeared a few times. What it binds is unknown. The record originates from a study of human T cells and chemical hapten exposure. As for the study in general: TCR yields per sample varied, mainly owing to small pooled library volume differences. Broader study findings: Against controls, expanded TCRs gave rise to significantly more large CDR3 similarity clusters.

V dropped 5 bases and J dropped 8; count of bases not matched to a gene: 8. CDR1 is SGHVS, CDR2 FQNEAQ, per germline. This CDR3 is built from 13 residues. Described time point: patch test 1, 2 weeks after DPC sensitization. Specified treatment: therapeutic diphenylcyclopropenone sensitization with weekly scalp DPC. TCRdb reanalysed the RACE reads using MiXCR and keeps one entry per CDR3 protein. This table holds around 150,000 distinct CDR3 sequences, more than 12% found once. The chain is built from TRBV7-8 and TRBJ1-1; 7 positions match TRBD1. This clonotype was sampled from a woman aged 25-40 years with alopecia areata. Some clones in this sample may be carry-over from other donors' samples. Here the sequenced sample was whole blood, taken in connection with sensitization to the hapten diphenylcyclopropenone (DPC). Written as DNA, the CDR3 is TGTGCCAGCAGCGCCATCACAGGGGCAGAAGCTTTCTTT. This encodes CASSAITGAEAFF. Full variable domain (remainder filled in from reference TRBV7-8 and TRBJ1-1): GAGVSQSPRYKVAKRGQDVALRCDPISGHVSLFWYQQALGQGPEFLTYFQNEAQLDKSGLPSDRFFAERPEGSVSTLKIQRTQQEDSAVYLCASSAITGAEAFFGQGTRLTVV.